This T cell receptor beta chain is from a study of cytomegalovirus exposure and HLA in healthy donors. About the research overall: Falling in the Caucasian-associated ancestry cluster were less than 85% of 350 to 400 genotyped donors.

Overall study results and limits: Prior analysis indicated that the majority of TCR beta V segments exhibited productivity approximately 87% or approximately 30% of the time. Analysis was carried out at a later point, and it linked a missense DCLRE1C variant to TCR beta V- and J-gene trimming.

CDR1 and CDR2 from the germline V gene are KGHSH and LQKENI. This CDR3 comprises 12 residues. Trimming shortened V by 3 bases and J by 9 bases, and 9 bases separated the two germline ends. Though nominally healthy at sampling, donors likely had unrecorded immune exposures. Comments on this clone: Its target is not known.

The PCR ran on 60 Vbeta and 13 Jbeta primers. The data were produced by immunoSEQ multiplex PCR, yet TCRdb's version contains in-frame clones alone and is incomplete. This sample carries about 150,000 clones, around 75% of them seen once, and the ten largest clones take 1.3% to 1.5%. This receptor was obtained from a man aged 18 to 29 in good health and CMV-seronegative. The sample taken for sequencing was PBMCs. The chain carries TRBV18 and TRBJ2-1; no definite D call. In DNA, the CDR3 is TGTGCCAGCTCACCCTCTAGATCTGAGCAGTTCTTC. Its protein product is CASSPSRSEQFF. The whole variable domain, remainder taken from reference TRBV18 and TRBJ2-1, is NAGVMQNPRHLVRRRGQEARLRCSPMKGHSHVYWYRQLPEEGLKFMVYLQKENIIDESGMPKERFSAEFPKEGPSILRIQQVVRGDSAAYFCASSPSRSEQFFGPGTRLTVL.